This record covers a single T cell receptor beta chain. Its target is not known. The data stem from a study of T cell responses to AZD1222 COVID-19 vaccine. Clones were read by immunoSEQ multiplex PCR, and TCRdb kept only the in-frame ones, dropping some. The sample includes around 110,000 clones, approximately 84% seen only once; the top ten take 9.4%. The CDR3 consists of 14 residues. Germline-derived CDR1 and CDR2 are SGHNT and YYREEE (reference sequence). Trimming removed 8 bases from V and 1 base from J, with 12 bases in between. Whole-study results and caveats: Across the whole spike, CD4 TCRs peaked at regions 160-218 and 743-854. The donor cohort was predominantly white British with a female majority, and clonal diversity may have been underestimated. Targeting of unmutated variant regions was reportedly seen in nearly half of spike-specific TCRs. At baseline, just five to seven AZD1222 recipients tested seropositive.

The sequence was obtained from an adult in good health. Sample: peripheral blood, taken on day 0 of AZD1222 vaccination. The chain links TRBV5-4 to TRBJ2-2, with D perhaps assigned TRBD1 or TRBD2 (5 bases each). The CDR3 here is CASAGTVNTGELFF. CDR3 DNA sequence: TGTGCCAGTGCCGGGACGGTGAACACCGGGGAGCTGTTTTTT.